The sequence of this T cell receptor (beta chain) was determined in a study of CD8+CD57+ T cells in acquired aplastic anemia. The study profiled TCR beta VDJ and CDR3 using genomic DNA as template. TCRdb fed the reads into MiXCR, producing one record per CDR3 protein. The sample contains 120,000 or so distinct CDR3 sequences, almost 40% of which appear only once. Trimming took 5 bases from V and 1 from J; bases not matched to a gene: 8. Germline V gives CDR1 SGHVT, CDR2 SQSDAQ. The CDR3 contains 17 residues. Previously, flow cytometry had revealed CD8+CD57+ cell expansion in the patients chosen for sequencing. In all patients, the disease was severe acquired aplastic anemia. The table lists this clonotype with many counts.

The sequencing input was sorted CD4+, CD8+, or CD8+CD57+ T cells (not recorded which) from PBMCs. This sequence originates from a human donor with aplastic anemia. The chain employs TRBV7-4 and TRBJ1-6; 7 bases are a match to TRBD1. CDR3 in amino acids: CASSPEQGRSYNSPLHF. The DNA of the CDR3 is TGTGCCAGCAGCCCTGAACAGGGGAGGTCCTATAATTCACCCCTCCACTTT.